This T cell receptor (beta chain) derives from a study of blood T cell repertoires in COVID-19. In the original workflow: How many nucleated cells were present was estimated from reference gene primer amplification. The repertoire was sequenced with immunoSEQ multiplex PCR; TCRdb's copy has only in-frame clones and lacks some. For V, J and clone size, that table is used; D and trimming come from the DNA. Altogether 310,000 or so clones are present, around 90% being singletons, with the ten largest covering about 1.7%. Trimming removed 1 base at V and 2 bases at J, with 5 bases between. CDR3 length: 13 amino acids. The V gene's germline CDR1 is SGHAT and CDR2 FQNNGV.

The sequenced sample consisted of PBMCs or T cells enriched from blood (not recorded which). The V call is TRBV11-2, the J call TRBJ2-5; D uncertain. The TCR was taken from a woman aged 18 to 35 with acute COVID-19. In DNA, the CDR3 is TGTGCCAGCAGCTTAGGCAGGCAAGAGACCCAGTACTTC. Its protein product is CASSLGRQETQYF.